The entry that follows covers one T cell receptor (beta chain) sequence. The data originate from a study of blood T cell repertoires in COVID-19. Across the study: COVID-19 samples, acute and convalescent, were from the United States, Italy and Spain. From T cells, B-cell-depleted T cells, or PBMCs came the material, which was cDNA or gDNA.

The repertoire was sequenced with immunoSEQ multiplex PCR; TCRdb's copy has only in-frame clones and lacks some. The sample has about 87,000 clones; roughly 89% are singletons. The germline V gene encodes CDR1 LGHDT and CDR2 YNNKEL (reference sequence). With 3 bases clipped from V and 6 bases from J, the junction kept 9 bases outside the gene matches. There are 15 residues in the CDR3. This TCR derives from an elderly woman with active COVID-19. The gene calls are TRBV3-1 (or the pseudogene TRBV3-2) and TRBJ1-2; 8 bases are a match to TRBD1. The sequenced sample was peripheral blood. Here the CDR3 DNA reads TGTGCCAGCAGCCACCGACAGGGGCTGAATCATGGCTACACCTTC. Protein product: CASSHRQGLNHGYTF.